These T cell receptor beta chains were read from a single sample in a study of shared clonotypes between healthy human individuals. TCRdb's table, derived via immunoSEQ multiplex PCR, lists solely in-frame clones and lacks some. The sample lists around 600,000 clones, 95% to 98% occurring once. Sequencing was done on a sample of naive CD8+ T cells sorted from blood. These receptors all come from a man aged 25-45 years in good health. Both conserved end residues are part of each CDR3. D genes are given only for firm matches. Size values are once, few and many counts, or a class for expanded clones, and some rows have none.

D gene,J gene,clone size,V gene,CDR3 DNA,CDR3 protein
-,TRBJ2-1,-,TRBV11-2,TGTGCCAGCAGCTTTGACGGGAGCGGAAACAATGAGCAGTTCTTC,CASSFDGSGNNEQFF
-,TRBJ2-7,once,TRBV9,TGTGCCAGCAGCTTCGGGACTTCAATGTACGAGCAGTACTTC,CASSFGTSMYEQYF
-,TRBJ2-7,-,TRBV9,TGTGCCAGCTCTCGAGGGGGGTCCTACGAGCAGTACTTC,CASSRGGSYEQYF
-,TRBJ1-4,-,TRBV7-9,TGTGCCAGCAGCTTAAGAGGGGGGAAGGAAAAACTGTTTTTT,CASSLRGGKEKLFF
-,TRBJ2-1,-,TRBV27,TGTGCCAGCAGTCTAGGGGGCGGGAGCGGGGATGAGCAGTTCTTC,CASSLGGGSGDEQFF
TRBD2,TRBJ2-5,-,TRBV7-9,TGTGCCAGCAGCCTACTCAGCGGGAGGGCCCAAGAGACCCAGTACTTC,CASSLLSGRAQETQYF
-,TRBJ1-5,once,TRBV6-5,TGTGCCAGCAGTTATGACGGCAATCAGCCCCAGCATTTT,CASSYDGNQPQHF
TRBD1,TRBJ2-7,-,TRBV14,TGTGCCAGCAGCCAGCATGGGACAGACTATACCTACGAGCAGTACTTC,CASSQHGTDYTYEQYF
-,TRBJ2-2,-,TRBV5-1,TGCGCCAGCAGCTTGGCCACGACGGAGACCGGGGAGCTGTTTTTT,CASSLATTETGELFF
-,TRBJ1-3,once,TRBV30,TGTGCCTGGAAACCTGGGGCTGGAAACACCATATATTTT,CAWKPGAGNTIYF
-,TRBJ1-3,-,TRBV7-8,TGTGCCAGCAGCCCCTACCCGGGAGACAGGGGAAACACCATATATTTT,CASSPYPGDRGNTIYF
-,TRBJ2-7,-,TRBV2,TGTGCCAGCAGTGAAGGAGCGCCGAGCTCCTACGAGCAGTACTTC,CASSEGAPSSYEQYF
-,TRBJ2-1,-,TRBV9,TGTGCCAGCAGCTTACGAAGCGGAAGCTCCTACAATGAGCAGTTCTTC,CASSLRSGSSYNEQFF
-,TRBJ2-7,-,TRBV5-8,TGTGCCAGCAGCGACTACGAGCAGTACTTC,CASSDYEQYF
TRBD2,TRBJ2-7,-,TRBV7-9,TGTGCCAGCAGCTTGGTGCGGGAGGGCCCTCGAAACGAGCAGTACTTC,CASSLVREGPRNEQYF
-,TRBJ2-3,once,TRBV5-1,TGCGCCAGCAGCTTGGCGGAGTCAAGCACAGATACGCAGTATTTT,CASSLAESSTDTQYF
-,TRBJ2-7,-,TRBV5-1,TGCGCCAGCAGCTTGGGGTCGGGACACTACGAGCAGTACTTC,CASSLGSGHYEQYF
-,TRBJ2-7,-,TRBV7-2,TGTGCCAGCAGCCCCATGGCCGTCTACGAGCAGTACTTC,CASSPMAVYEQYF
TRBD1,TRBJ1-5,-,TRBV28,TGTGCCAGCAGCCCCAAGGACAGGGGGCTCCGTCAGCCCCAGCATTTT,CASSPKDRGLRQPQHF
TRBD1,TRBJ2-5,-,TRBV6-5,TGTGCCAGCAGTTACCCCACCGGGACAGACCAAGAGACCCAGTACTTC,CASSYPTGTDQETQYF
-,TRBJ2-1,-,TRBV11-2,TGTGCCAGCAGCTTAGATCTTAGAGAGCAGTTCTTC,CASSLDLREQFF
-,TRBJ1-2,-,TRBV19,TGTGCCAGTAGTATTTGGACGGGCGATTATGGCTACACCTTC,CASSIWTGDYGYTF
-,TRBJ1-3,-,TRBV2,TGTGCCAGCAGTGGATGGCAGGAGCGAAACACCATATATTTT,CASSGWQERNTIYF
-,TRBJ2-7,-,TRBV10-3,TGTGCCATCAGTGAGAACAGCGAGCAGTACTTC,CAISENSEQYF
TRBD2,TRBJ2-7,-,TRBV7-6,TGTGCCAGCAGCTTAGACGGCGGGAGTGCCTACGAGCAGTACTTC,CASSLDGGSAYEQYF
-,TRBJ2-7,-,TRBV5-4,TGTGCCAGCAGCTCTCCGGCGGACGGCACCTACGAGCAGTACTTC,CASSSPADGTYEQYF
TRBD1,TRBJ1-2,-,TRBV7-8,TGTGCCAGCAGCCCGGACGGCGGAGGGGGCGTCGGTTATGGCTACACCTTC,CASSPDGGGGVGYGYTF
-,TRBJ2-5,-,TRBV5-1,TGCGCCAGCAGCTTGTTCCCAGGATGGGAGACCCAGTACTTC,CASSLFPGWETQYF
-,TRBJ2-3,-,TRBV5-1,TGCGCCAGCAGCTTGGAGGCAGGGTGGAGGGATACGCAGTATTTT,CASSLEAGWRDTQYF